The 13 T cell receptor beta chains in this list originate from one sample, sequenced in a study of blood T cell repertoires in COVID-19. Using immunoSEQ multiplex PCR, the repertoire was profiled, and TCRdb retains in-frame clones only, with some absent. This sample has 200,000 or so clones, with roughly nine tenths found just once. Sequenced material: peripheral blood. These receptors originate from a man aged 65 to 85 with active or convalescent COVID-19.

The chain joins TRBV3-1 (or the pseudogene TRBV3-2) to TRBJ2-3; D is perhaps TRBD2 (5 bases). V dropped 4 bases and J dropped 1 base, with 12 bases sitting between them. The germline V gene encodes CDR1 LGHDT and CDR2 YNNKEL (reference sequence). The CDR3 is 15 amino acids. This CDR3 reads CASSPPNSGTDTQYF. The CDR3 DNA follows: TGTGCCAGCAGCCCCCCTAATAGCGGCACAGATACGCAGTATTTT.

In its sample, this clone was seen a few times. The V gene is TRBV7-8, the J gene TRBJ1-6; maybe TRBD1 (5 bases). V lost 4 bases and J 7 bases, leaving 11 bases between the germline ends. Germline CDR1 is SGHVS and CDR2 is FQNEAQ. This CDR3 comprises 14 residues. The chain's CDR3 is CASSSGLNNSPLHF. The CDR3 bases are TGTGCCAGCAGCTCGGGACTGAACAATTCACCCCTCCACTTT. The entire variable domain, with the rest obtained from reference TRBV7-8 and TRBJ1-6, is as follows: GAGVSQSPRYKVAKRGQDVALRCDPISGHVSLFWYQQALGQGPEFLTYFQNEAQLDKSGLPSDRFFAERPEGSVSTLKIQRTQQEDSAVYLCASSSGLNNSPLHFGNGTRLTVT.

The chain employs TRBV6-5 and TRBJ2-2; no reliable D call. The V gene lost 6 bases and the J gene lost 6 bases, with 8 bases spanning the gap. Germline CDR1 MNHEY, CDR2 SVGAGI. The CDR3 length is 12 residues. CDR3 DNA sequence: TGTGCCAGCAGCGAGTTAGCCGGGGAGCTGTTTTTT. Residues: CASSELAGELFF.

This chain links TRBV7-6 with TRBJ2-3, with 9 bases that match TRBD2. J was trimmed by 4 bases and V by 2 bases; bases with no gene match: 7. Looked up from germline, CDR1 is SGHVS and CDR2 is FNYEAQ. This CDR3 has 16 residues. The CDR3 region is CASSLTTSGFPDTQYF. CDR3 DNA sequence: TGTGCCAGCAGCTTAACTACTAGCGGGTTCCCAGATACGCAGTATTTT.

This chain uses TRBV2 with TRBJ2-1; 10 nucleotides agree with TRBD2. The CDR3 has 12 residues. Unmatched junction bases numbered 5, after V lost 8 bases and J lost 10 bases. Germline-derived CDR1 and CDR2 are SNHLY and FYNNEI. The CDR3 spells CASRTSGWEQFF. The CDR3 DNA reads TGTGCCAGCCGGACTAGCGGATGGGAGCAGTTCTTC.

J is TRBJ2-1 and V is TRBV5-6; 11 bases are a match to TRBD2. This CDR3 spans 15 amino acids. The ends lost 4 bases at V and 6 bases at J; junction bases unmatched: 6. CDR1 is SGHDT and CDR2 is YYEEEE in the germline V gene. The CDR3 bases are TGTGCCAGCAGCCCGGGACTAGCGGTCGCCAATGAGCAGTTCTTC. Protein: CASSPGLAVANEQFF.

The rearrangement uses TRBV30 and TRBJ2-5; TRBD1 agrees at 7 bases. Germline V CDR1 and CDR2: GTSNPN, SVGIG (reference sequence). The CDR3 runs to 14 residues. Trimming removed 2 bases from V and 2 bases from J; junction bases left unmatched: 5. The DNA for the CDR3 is TGTGCCTGGAGTCGTGACAGGGTTCAAGAGACCCAGTACTTC. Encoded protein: CAWSRDRVQETQYF.

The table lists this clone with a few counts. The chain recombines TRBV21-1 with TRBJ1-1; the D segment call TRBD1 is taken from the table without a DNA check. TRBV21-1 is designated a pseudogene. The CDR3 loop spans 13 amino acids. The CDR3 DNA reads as TGTGCCAGCGGACAGGGGCGGAACACTGAAGCTTTCTTT. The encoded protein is CASGQGRNTEAFF.

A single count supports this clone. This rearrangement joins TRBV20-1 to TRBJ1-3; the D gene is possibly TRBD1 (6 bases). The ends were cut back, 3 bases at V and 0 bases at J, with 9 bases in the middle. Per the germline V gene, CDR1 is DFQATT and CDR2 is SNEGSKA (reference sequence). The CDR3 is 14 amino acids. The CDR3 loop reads CSASDRFSGNTIYF. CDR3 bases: TGCAGTGCTAGTGACAGGTTCTCTGGAAACACCATATATTTT.

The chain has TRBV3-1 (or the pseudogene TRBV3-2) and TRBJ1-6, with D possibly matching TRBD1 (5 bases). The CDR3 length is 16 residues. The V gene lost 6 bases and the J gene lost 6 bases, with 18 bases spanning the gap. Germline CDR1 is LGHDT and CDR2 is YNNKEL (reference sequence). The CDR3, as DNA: TGTGCCAGCAGACTCGGGGGGTCCTCGACTAATTCACCCCTCCACTTT. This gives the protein CASRLGGSSTNSPLHF.

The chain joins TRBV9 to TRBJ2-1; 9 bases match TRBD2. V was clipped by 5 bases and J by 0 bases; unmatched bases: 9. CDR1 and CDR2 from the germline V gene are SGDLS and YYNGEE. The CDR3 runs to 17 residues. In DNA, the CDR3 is TGTGCCAGCAGTGTTAGCGGGGGCACCCGCTCCTACAATGAGCAGTTCTTC. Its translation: CASSVSGGTRSYNEQFF. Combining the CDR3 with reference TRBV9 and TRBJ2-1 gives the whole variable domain DSGVTQTPKHLITATGQRVTLRCSPRSGDLSVYWYQQSLDQGLQFLIQYYNGEERAKGNILERFSAQQFPDLHSELNLSSLELGDSALYFCASSVSGGTRSYNEQFFGPGTRLTVL.

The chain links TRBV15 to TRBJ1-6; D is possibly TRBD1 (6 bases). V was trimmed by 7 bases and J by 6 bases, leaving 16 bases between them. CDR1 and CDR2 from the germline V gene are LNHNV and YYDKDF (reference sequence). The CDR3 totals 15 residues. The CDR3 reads CATKKDTGFNSPLHF. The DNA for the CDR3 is TGTGCCACCAAAAAAGACACAGGGTTTAATTCACCCCTCCACTTT.

The CDR3 nucleotides read TGTGCCAGCAGCTTGAGCTCTGGGGCCAACGTCCTGACTTTC. Protein: CASSLSSGANVLTF. The V gene is TRBV7-2, the J gene TRBJ2-6; D gene uncertain. The CDR3 is made up of 14 amino acids. Per germline, CDR1 SGHTA and CDR2 FQGNSA. Trimming left V 3 bases short and J 0 bases short, with 3 bases between.